Listed below are T cell receptor beta chains from one sample, sequenced in a study of cytomegalovirus exposure and HLA in healthy donors. Using immunoSEQ multiplex PCR, the repertoire was profiled, and TCRdb retains in-frame clones only, with some absent. The table shows about 98,000 clones, with about 81% occurring only once. The source material was PBMCs. All receptors come from a man between 40 and 49 years old in good health and CMV-seronegative. The conserved cysteine and the conserved F or W are not part of the CDR3 here. Size values are once, few and many counts, or a class for expanded clones, and some rows have none.

v_call clone_size cdr3_aa
TRBV7-2 once ASSFSLLNTEAF
TRBV7-8 . ASSLWTGSYEQY
TRBV6-1 . ASSGRGRGGAGELF
TRBV19 . ASSTSEYSNQPQH
TRBV4-2 . ASSPRGGSGVETQY
TRBV4-3 . ASSPGGGDTQY
TRBV15 . ATSRDLGAAGYT
TRBV11-1 . ASSRDRGGEKLF
TRBV6-5 . ASSYSNPGVGGYT
TRBV4-3 . ASSPGDRDNEKLF
TRBV7-9 few ASSLGLAGAANTGELF
TRBV6-5 . ARSPKTVNSIQY
TRBV7-2 . ASSPGTGGNTEAF
TRBV9 . ASSVAGDEYEKLF
TRBV6-5 . ASSYRDKISPLH
TRBV14 . ASGTLSSGANVLT
TRBV28 . ASRLSSGDEQY
TRBV10-3 . AISELLMSSYEQY
TRBV10-1 . ASSVGTSGVRNEQF
TRBV27 . ASSSGQGAFQPQH
TRBV2 . ASSPTLIGDRGREAF
TRBV28 . ASSPPGQDPTSYEQY
TRBV18 . ASSREEATEAF
TRBV7-9 few ASSLEGTSHGELF
TRBV5-5 few ASSRLAGGYNEQF
TRBV4-3 . ASSQGQTPNSPLH
TRBV5-1 . ASSLGWDRSADTQY
TRBV5-1 few ASSGQGGGETQY
TRBV28 . ASSLAGLGSYEQY
TRBV6-5 few ASAPTRGGYNEQF
TRBV2 . ASSDGWIQY
TRBV6-1 . ASIPGQGAPGYT
TRBV28 . ASSFGDYEQY
TRBV10-1 . ASSESRQPLISSYNEQF
TRBV28 few ASSLFGTPYEQY
TRBV6-6 . ASSLGQGRTGELF
TRBV7-9 . ASSYEAIQETQY
TRBV2 . ASSRQGPGQPQH
TRBV6-5 . ASSPTPTNEKLF
TRBV10-3 . AISETPGTGNEQY
TRBV5-8 once ASSPQVFGRSYNSPLH
TRBV6-1 . ASSRDRVIHEQY
TRBV25-1 . ASRETGRLLGNTIY
TRBV6-1 . ASSGTGTLSYEQY
TRBV6-6 few ASRHDRAPNQPQH
TRBV10-2 . ASSEQGLYNEQF
TRBV5-8 . ASTPRGFTLDEQY
TRBV25-1 . ASSELLYGEKLF
TRBV29-1 . SVGVGGTYGYT
TRBV19 . ASSIGGAPDTQY
TRBV6-6 . ASRGTGEYEQY